Listed here are 10 T cell receptor beta chains from one sample, sequenced in a study of shared clonotypes between healthy human individuals (dated by TCRdb to 2020 to 2022). Library preparation employed the immunoSEQ multiplex PCR assay. TCRdb provides this immuneACCESS table in a form limited to in-frame rearrangements. Some clones are lacking; in checked studies, under half of them reflect an unresolved V gene, and why the rest are absent is not known. Present in this sample are 1 million to 1.3 million clones, around 78% of which were seen just once. The ten largest clones take up around 0.6% of the sample. Sample: memory CD4+ T cells from PBMCs. Per the publication, the cell subset or site label means: CD45RA-negative fraction. The receptors were gathered from a man aged 18 to 30 in good health. Some clones in this sample may be carry-over from other donors' samples.

V usage is TRBV13 and J usage is TRBJ1-4, with 8 bases identical to TRBD1. Germline V CDR1 and CDR2: PRHDT, FYEKMQ (reference sequence). The CDR3 is 15 residues long. Trimming at V came to 5 bases and at J to 5 bases, leaving 7 bases not matched to a gene. CDR3 sequence (DNA): TGTGCCAGCAGCCCTGGACAGGGAGAAAATGAAAAACTGTTTTTT. The encoded protein is CASSPGQGENEKLFF.

The gene calls are TRBV7-8 and TRBJ1-2; 8 nucleotides line up with TRBD1. There are 15 residues in the CDR3. Trimming took 0 bases from V and 7 from J; bases not matched to a gene: 7. Per the germline V gene, CDR1 is SGHVS and CDR2 is FQNEAQ. The CDR3 protein is CASSLASGTGGGYTF. Written as DNA, the CDR3 is TGTGCCAGCAGCTTAGCGTCCGGGACAGGAGGTGGCTACACCTTC.

V gene TRBV30 combines with J gene TRBJ2-2; TRBD1 matches at 8 bases. This CDR3 is built from 16 residues. V lost 3 bases to trimming and J lost 1 base; unmatched junction nucleotides: 7. From germline, CDR1 is GTSNPN and CDR2 SVGIG (reference sequence). CDR3 protein: CAWRGLGTGNTGELFF. In nucleotides, the CDR3 is TGTGCCTGGAGAGGCTTGGGGACAGGGAACACCGGGGAGCTGTTTTTT.

V gene TRBV11-2 combines with J gene TRBJ2-1; D is ambiguous. Germline V lookup: CDR1 SGHAT, CDR2 FQNNGV. Trimming stripped 0 bases from V and 1 base from J, with 10 bases between. The CDR3 is 16 residues long. The CDR3 loop is CASSLERLISYNEQFF. The CDR3 DNA is TGTGCCAGCAGCTTAGAGCGTTTGATATCCTACAATGAGCAGTTCTTC.

This chain links TRBV19 with TRBJ1-2; D not resolved. The CDR3 has 15 residues. Looked up from germline, CDR1 is LNHDA and CDR2 is SQIVND (reference sequence). V dropped 5 bases and J dropped 1 base, with 14 bases sitting between them. The CDR3 reads CASSPLEGFNYGYTF. For the CDR3, the DNA is TGTGCCAGTAGTCCCCTCGAGGGCTTTAACTATGGCTACACCTTC.

The chain employs TRBV5-4 and TRBJ2-7, with D perhaps being TRBD1 or TRBD2 (5 bases each). Germline V CDR1 and CDR2: SGHNT, YYREEE (reference sequence). This CDR3 has 15 amino acids. Trimming took 4 bases from V and 2 from J, leaving 16 bases between them. CDR3 DNA sequence: TGTGCCAGCAGCCCCTCGGGGACCGCCACCTACGAGCAGTACTTC. Its translation is CASSPSGTATYEQYF.

The chain couples TRBV30 to TRBJ1-2; D perhaps matches TRBD1 (6 bases). Trimming pared 3 bases from V and 4 bases from J, leaving 12 bases between. CDR1 GTSNPN and CDR2 SVGIG come from the germline V gene (reference sequence). The CDR3 covers 13 residues. In DNA, the CDR3 is TGTGCCTGGAGGGGGGGGGCCCTCTATGGCTACACCTTC. Its translation is CAWRGGALYGYTF.

This chain links TRBV19 with TRBJ1-2; D might be TRBD1 (6 bases). The CDR3 length is 16 residues. CDR1 and CDR2 from the germline V gene are LNHDA and SQIVND (reference sequence). Trimming took off 4 bases at V and 4 bases at J, with 19 bases between the two ends. The CDR3 reads CASSTSDRSFGYGYTF. The CDR3 coding sequence is TGTGCCAGTAGTACCTCCGACAGGTCCTTCGGCTATGGCTACACCTTC.

The chain uses TRBV29-1 and TRBJ2-3, with a weak D call TRBD1 (6 bases). In germline, CDR1 is SQVTM, CDR2 ANQGSEA. The CDR3 is made up of 13 amino acids. V lost 8 bases, J lost 1 base, and 13 bases lay in between. CDR3 sequence: CSIAQGGTDTQYF. In nucleotides, the CDR3 is TGCAGCATCGCACAGGGAGGCACAGATACGCAGTATTTT.

The J gene is TRBJ2-5, the V gene TRBV11-1; D gene ambiguous. Germline V gene data show CDR1 as SGHAT and CDR2 as FQDESV (reference sequence). Trimming removed 2 bases at V and 5 bases at J, with 12 bases between. This CDR3 has 14 residues. The CDR3 DNA reads as TGTGCCAGCAGCTTACATGGAATTGGGGAGACCCAGTACTTC. Its translation: CASSLHGIGETQYF.